This TCR beta chain was obtained from a study of blood T cell repertoires in COVID-19. In this sample, this clone turned up once. Here immunoSEQ multiplex PCR was the method, and the copy in TCRdb shows in-frame clones only, minus some. The table has under 130,000 clones, roughly 80% seen once. The junction had 6 bases not matched to a gene; V was cut back by 5 bases and J by 9 bases. CDR3 length equals 13 residues. Germline CDR1 reads LGHNT; CDR2 reads FRNRAP. The rearrangement uses TRBV12-5 and TRBJ2-1; 8 nucleotides line up with TRBD1. The receptor was isolated from a woman aged 80 or over with acute or convalescent COVID-19. The sample consisted of peripheral blood. CDR3 amino acids: CASGQGARGEQFF. The CDR3 DNA sequence: TGTGCTAGTGGTCAGGGGGCTAGGGGTGAGCAGTTCTTC.